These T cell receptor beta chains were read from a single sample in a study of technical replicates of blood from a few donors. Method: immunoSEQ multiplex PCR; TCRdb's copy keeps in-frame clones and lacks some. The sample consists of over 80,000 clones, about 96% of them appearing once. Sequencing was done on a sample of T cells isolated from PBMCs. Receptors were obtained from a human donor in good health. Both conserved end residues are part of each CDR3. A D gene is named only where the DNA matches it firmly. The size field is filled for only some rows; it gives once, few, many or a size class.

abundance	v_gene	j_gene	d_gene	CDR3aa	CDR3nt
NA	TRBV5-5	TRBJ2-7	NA	CASSLQGSYEQYF	TGTGCCAGCAGCTTACAGGGCTCCTACGAGCAGTACTTC
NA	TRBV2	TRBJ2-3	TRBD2	CASNEFWGTSGTDTQYF	TGTGCCAGCAACGAATTTTGGGGGACTAGCGGCACAGATACGCAGTATTTT
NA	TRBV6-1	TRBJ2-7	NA	CASGWTGGYEQYF	TGTGCCAGCGGTTGGACTGGAGGCTACGAGCAGTACTTC
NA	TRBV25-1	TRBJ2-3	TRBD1	CASRTGDEADTQYF	TGTGCCAGCAGGACAGGGGATGAGGCAGATACGCAGTATTTT
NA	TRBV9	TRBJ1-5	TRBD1	CASSQTGNNQPQHF	TGTGCCAGCAGCCAGACAGGGAACAATCAGCCCCAGCATTTT
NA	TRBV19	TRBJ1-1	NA	CASSINLWGGTEAFF	TGTGCCAGTAGTATTAATTTGTGGGGAGGAACTGAAGCTTTCTTT
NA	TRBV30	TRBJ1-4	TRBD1	CAWSAGQGEKLFF	TGTGCCTGGAGTGCAGGACAGGGTGAAAAACTGTTTTTT
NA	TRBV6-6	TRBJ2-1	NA	CASSYTGNEQFF	TGTGCCAGCAGTTACACCGGGAATGAGCAGTTCTTC
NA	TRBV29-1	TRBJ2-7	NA	CSVEGSSIPYEQYF	TGCAGCGTTGAGGGGAGTAGCATCCCCTACGAGCAGTACTTC
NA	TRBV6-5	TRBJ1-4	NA	CASSYMGGAPEKLFF	TGTGCCAGCAGTTACATGGGGGGGGCGCCTGAAAAACTGTTTTTT
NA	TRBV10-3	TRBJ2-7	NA	CAIGYRAPYEQYF	TGTGCCATCGGATACAGGGCTCCCTACGAGCAGTACTTC
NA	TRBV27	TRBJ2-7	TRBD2	CASSLSPPGGEQYF	TGTGCCAGCAGTTTATCACCGCCGGGGGGCGAGCAGTACTTC
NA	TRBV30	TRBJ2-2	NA	CAWQTANTGELFF	TGTGCCTGGCAGACAGCGAACACCGGGGAGCTGTTTTTT
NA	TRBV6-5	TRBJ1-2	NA	CASHLKADSNYGYTF	TGTGCCAGCCACCTGAAGGCAGACTCTAACTATGGCTACACCTTC
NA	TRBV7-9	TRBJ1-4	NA	CASSLEQANEKLFF	TGTGCCAGCAGCTTAGAGCAGGCTAATGAAAAACTGTTTTTT
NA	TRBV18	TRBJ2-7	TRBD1	CASSRDRYEQYF	TGTGCCAGCTCACGGGACAGGTACGAGCAGTACTTC
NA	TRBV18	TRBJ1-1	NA	CASVLLRDSEAFF	TGTGCCAGCGTATTGCTTCGGGATTCTGAAGCTTTCTTT
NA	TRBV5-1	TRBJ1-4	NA	CASSLGGEKLFF	TGCGCCAGCAGCTTGGGCGGCGAAAAACTGTTTTTT
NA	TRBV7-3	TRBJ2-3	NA	CASSPGTDTQYF	TGTGCCAGCAGCCCAGGCACAGATACGCAGTATTTT
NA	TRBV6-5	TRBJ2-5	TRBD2	CASSYIEAGRETQYF	TGTGCCAGCAGTTACATTGAAGCGGGACGCGAGACCCAGTACTTC
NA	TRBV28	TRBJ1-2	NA	CASSLSPPDGYTF	TGTGCCAGCAGTTTATCCCCGCCAGATGGCTACACCTTC
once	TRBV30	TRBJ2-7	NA	CAWSRGNEQYF	TGTGCCTGGAGTCGGGGGAACGAGCAGTACTTC
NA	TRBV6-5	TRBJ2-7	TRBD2	CASSSPTSGNEQYF	TGTGCCAGCAGTTCCCCGACTAGCGGGAACGAGCAGTACTTC
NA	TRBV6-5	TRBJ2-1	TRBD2	CASSYSSGSNEQFF	TGTGCCAGCAGTTACTCGAGCGGGAGCAATGAGCAGTTCTTC
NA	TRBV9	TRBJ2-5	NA	CASSLGQRSQETQYF	TGTGCCAGCAGCCTGGGACAACGCTCCCAAGAGACCCAGTACTTC
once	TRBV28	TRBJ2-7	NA	CASSTAYEQYF	TGTGCCAGCAGCACGGCCTACGAGCAGTACTTC
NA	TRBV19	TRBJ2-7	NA	CASTDFYEQYF	TGTGCCAGCACCGACTTCTACGAGCAGTACTTC
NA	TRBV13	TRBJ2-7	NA	CASSPMTGNRYEQYF	TGTGCCAGCAGCCCCATGACAGGTAATCGCTACGAGCAGTACTTC
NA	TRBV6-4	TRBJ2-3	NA	CASSDHGLPNTDTQYF	TGTGCCAGCAGTGACCACGGGTTGCCAAACACAGATACGCAGTATTTT
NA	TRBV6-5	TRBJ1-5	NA	CASRRGMEPQHF	TGTGCCAGCAGGAGGGGGATGGAGCCCCAGCATTTT
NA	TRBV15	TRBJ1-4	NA	CATSRVAVGRLGEKLFF	TGTGCCACCAGCAGAGTTGCAGTGGGGAGGCTAGGTGAAAAACTGTTTTTT
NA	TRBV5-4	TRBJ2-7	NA	CASSLDRQGSYEQYF	TGTGCCAGCAGCTTGGACCGGCAGGGATCCTACGAGCAGTACTTC
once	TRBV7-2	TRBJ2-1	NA	CASSPRLVINEQFF	TGTGCCAGCAGCCCAAGACTAGTTATCAATGAGCAGTTCTTC
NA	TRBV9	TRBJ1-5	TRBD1	CASSVGDRLNQPQHF	TGTGCCAGCAGCGTAGGGGACAGGCTCAATCAGCCCCAGCATTTT
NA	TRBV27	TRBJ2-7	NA	CASSLAGPYEQYF	TGTGCCAGCAGTTTAGCGGGACCCTACGAGCAGTACTTC
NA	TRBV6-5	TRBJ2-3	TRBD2	CASTGLGYTDTQYF	TGTGCCAGCACCGGACTAGGCTATACAGATACGCAGTATTTT
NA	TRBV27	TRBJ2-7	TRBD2	CASSLGTSGIEQYF	TGTGCCAGCAGTTTGGGGACTAGCGGCATCGAGCAGTACTTC
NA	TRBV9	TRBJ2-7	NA	CASSFVEYGDEQYF	TGTGCCAGCAGCTTTGTAGAGTATGGTGACGAGCAGTACTTC
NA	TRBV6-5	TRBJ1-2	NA	CASSYSGGASYTF	TGTGCCAGCAGTTACTCGGGGGGGGCTAGCTACACCTTC
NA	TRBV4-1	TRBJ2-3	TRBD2	CASSQEGGRPGDTQYF	TGCGCCAGCAGCCAAGAGGGCGGGAGGCCTGGAGATACGCAGTATTTT
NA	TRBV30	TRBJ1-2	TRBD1	CAWAGGEYGYTF	TGTGCCTGGGCAGGGGGCGAATATGGCTACACCTTC
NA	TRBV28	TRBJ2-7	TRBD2	CASSLIPSGEPYEQYF	TGTGCCAGCAGTTTAATTCCTAGCGGCGAACCCTACGAGCAGTACTTC